This T cell receptor beta chain was obtained from a study of OX40 agonist ivuxolimab in advanced cancers. Broadly, across the study: Ivuxolimab, which targeted the costimulatory receptor OX40 (CD134), was an agonistic, fully human IgG2 monoclonal antibody. Intravenous ivuxolimab was administered to patients every 2 weeks at six dose levels: 0.01, 0.1, 0.3, 1.5, 3 and 10 mg/kg. Of the approximately 54 dose-escalation patients, hepatocellular carcinoma was present in approximately 20, melanoma in around 15, renal cell carcinoma in 9 and head and neck cancer in 9. In the dose-escalation cohort, 75% to 85% of patients were male, and the mean age was roughly 60 years with a range of roughly 20 to 85. Patients were allowed to have had prior anti-PD-1, anti-PD-L1 or anti-CTLA-4 therapy, and around 37% of the dose-escalation patients had previously received checkpoint inhibitors. Partial responses were achieved by three dose-escalation patients, of whom one had hepatocellular carcinoma and two had cutaneous melanoma. The point of sequencing TCRbeta in the periphery was to test whether ivuxolimab changed TCR sequence diversity and drove clonal T-cell expansion. The monotherapy dose-escalation portion (N of about 52 patients) of the phase I ivuxolimab trial is reported in the paper.

For this clone: Its antigen remains unidentified. Base qualities were left out, and no much larger clone turns up one base away.

For sequencing of the TCRbeta CDR3 region, genomic DNA was extracted from the sorted cells. The immunoSEQ Assay was used for sequencing of TCRbeta CDR3 regions. The clones in this table, taken by TCRdb from immuneACCESS, are in-frame only. Not every clone is retained; where verified, under half of the shortfall comes from an unresolved V gene, and the cause of the rest is unknown. The sample table holds approximately 100,000 clones, of which 90% were seen once. Clones ranked in the top ten supply about 0.48% of the sample. Patients with autoimmune disease history or receiving systemic immunosuppression were excluded from the trial. Peripheral blood for TCR sequencing was collected from all dose cohorts at baseline, on cycle 4 day 1, and on cycle 7 day 1. The samples were drawn from a first-in-human, open-label, multicenter phase I dose-escalation trial of ivuxolimab. The trial enrolled adults with locally advanced or metastatic head and neck squamous cell, hepatocellular, melanoma or renal cell carcinoma. Before TCR sequencing, CD4+ T cells and CD8+ T cells from peripheral blood were sorted into separate populations.

Sequences MDHEN (CDR1) and SYDVKM (CDR2) are obtained from the germline V gene. The trim is 5 bases for V and 4 bases for J, with a gap of 20 bases between the germline ends. The cysteine opens and the phenylalanine closes a CDR3 of 16 amino acids. Only the CDR3 DNA is retained, 48 bases long and in frame from the first base. Study-wide findings and limitations: On average, CD8+ T cells showed more expanded clones than CD4+ T cells after ivuxolimab. The antigen specificity of the peripheral T cells that underwent clonal expansion was not determined. Low levels of normalized T-cell clonal expansion were also seen in some patients who did not respond. At doses of 0.1 to 3.0 mg/kg, clonal expansion of both CD4+ and CD8+ blood T cells was observed from baseline to week 6. In the 0.1-3.0 mg/kg groups, partial responders had among the lowest normalized peripheral clonal expansion, particularly in CD8+ T cells.

The input for sequencing was CD4+ or CD8+ T cells sorted from blood, taken in a trial of the OX40 agonist ivuxolimab. This receptor was identified in an adult with an advanced solid tumor such as melanoma, head and neck, liver or kidney cancer. The receptor chain draws on TRBV28 and TRBJ1-1, and perhaps TRBD1 as D gene, on 6 matching bases. In nucleotide form, the sequence is TGTGCCAGCAGTATCCCTCAGGGGTTTAAGGGCACTGAAGCTTTCTTT. Translated, this is CASSIPQGFKGTEAFF.